The 13 T cell receptor beta chains in this list originate from one sample, sequenced in a study of OX40 agonist ivuxolimab in advanced cancers. Here immunoSEQ multiplex PCR was the method, and the copy in TCRdb shows in-frame clones only, minus some. The sample lists roughly 76,000 clones; approximately 90% were seen once. This specimen was CD4+ or CD8+ T cells sorted from blood, taken in a trial of the OX40 agonist ivuxolimab. These receptor sequences come from an adult with an advanced solid tumor such as melanoma, head and neck, liver or kidney cancer.

V usage is TRBV28 and J usage is TRBJ2-2; 7 bases are a match to TRBD2. The CDR3 extends over 16 amino acids. After removal of 3 bases from V and 7 bases from J, the junction contained 11 bases not matched to a gene. The V gene's germline CDR1 is MDHEN and CDR2 SYDVKM. The chain's CDR3 is CASSLRLAAGIGELFF. The CDR3 nucleotides are TGTGCCAGCAGTTTGAGACTAGCTGCCGGGATCGGGGAGCTGTTTTTT. Filled out from reference TRBV28 and TRBJ2-2, the complete variable domain reads DVKVTQSSRYLVKRTGEKVFLECVQDMDHENMFWYRQDPGLGLRLIYFSYDVKMKEKGDIPEGYSVSREKKERFSLILESASTNQTSMYLCASSLRLAAGIGELFFGEGSRLTVL.

The V and J genes are TRBV10-3 and TRBJ2-1; no clear D. Germline assignment: CDR1 ENHRY and CDR2 SYGVKD. There are 11 residues in the CDR3. The ends were cut back, 4 bases at V and 8 bases at J, with 6 bases in the middle. The CDR3 DNA is TGTGCCATCAGTGGCGGTGATGAGCAGTTCTTC. It is translated as CAISGGDEQFF.

The V gene is TRBV6-5, the J gene TRBJ2-7, with a possible D match to TRBD1 (6 bases). The CDR3 is 16 amino acids. V lost 0 bases, J lost 3 bases, and 15 bases lay in between. Germline V lookup: CDR1 MNHEY, CDR2 SVGAGI. The CDR3 bases are TGTGCCAGCAGTTACTCCCTGGGGGCGTCCGACTACGAGCAGTACTTC. Protein product: CASSYSLGASDYEQYF.

V and J are TRBV16 and TRBJ1-3, with no clear D. The CDR3 runs to 15 residues. Germline V gene sequence: CDR1 KGHSY, CDR2 FQNENV. V was clipped by 4 bases and J by 0 bases, with 10 bases between them. As DNA, the CDR3 is TGTGCCAGCAGCCCGGACGGGTACTCTGGAAACACCATATATTTT. As protein: CASSPDGYSGNTIYF.

The CDR3 here is CASSMFYEQFF. The CDR3 DNA is TGTGCCAGTAGTATGTTTTATGAGCAGTTCTTC. V usage is TRBV19 and J usage is TRBJ2-1; D remains unclear. Germline lookup yields CDR1 LNHDA and CDR2 SQIVND (reference sequence). This CDR3 region has 11 residues. The germline V and J ends were trimmed by 3 bases and 8 bases, with 5 bases remaining between them.

The chain couples TRBV29-1 to TRBJ1-1, with D unclear. With 4 bases removed from V and 6 bases from J, the gap between germline ends came to 9 bases. CDR1 and CDR2 from the germline V gene are SQVTM and ANQGSEA. This CDR3 has 11 amino acids. In DNA, the CDR3 is TGCAGCGTTGCGTACGACGCTGAAGCTTTCTTT. This sequence encodes CSVAYDAEAFF.

The chain uses TRBV4-1 and TRBJ1-1; no definite D call. The CDR3 sequence is 15 residues long. With 0 bases removed from V and 5 bases from J, the gap between germline ends came to 13 bases. Germline V gene data show CDR1 as MGHRA and CDR2 as YSYEKL. For the CDR3, the DNA is TGCGCCAGCAGCCAAGAAGCCCACCACTGGACTGAAGCTTTCTTT. Its translation is CASSQEAHHWTEAFF.

The V and J genes are TRBV19 and TRBJ2-3; 7 bases are a match to TRBD1. Germline lookup yields CDR1 LNHDA and CDR2 SQIVND (reference sequence). The CDR3 spans 15 residues. V lost 1 base, J lost 0 bases, and 1 base stayed unmatched. CDR3 bases: TGTGCCAGTAGTATAGGGGACAGCAGCACAGATACGCAGTATTTT. It yields the protein CASSIGDSSTDTQYF.

The gene calls are TRBV29-1 and TRBJ2-1; 10 bases are a match to TRBD2. Germline lookup yields CDR1 SQVTM and CDR2 ANQGSEA. The CDR3 extends over 13 amino acids. V gave up 4 bases and J gave up 8 bases; unmatched junction bases: 5. CDR3 loop: CSVGLAGVDEQFF. The CDR3, as DNA: TGCAGCGTTGGGCTAGCGGGGGTAGATGAGCAGTTCTTC.

The chain is built from TRBV5-6 and TRBJ1-4; the D gene is possibly TRBD1 (6 bases). V gave up 4 bases and J gave up 7 bases, with 17 bases separating them. This CDR3 region has 15 residues. CDR1 is SGHDT, CDR2 YYEEEE, per germline. The CDR3 region has the DNA TGTGCCAGCAGCCCAGCTCCAAGGGGGGGTGAAAAACTGTTTTTT. It translates to CASSPAPRGGEKLFF. The whole variable domain, filled in from reference TRBV5-6 and TRBJ1-4, reads DAGVTQSPTHLIKTRGQQVTLRCSPKSGHDTVSWYQQALGQGPQFIFQYYEEEERQRGNFPDRFSGHQFPNYSSELNVNALLLGDSALYLCASSPAPRGGEKLFFGSGTQLSVL.

This chain joins TRBV29-1 and TRBJ2-3; 10 bases fit TRBD1. CDR1 is SQVTM, CDR2 ANQGSEA, per germline. J gave up 1 base and V 7 bases, and 5 bases lay outside the gene matches. The CDR3 consists of 14 residues. CDR3 nucleotides: TGCAGCGCGAGGACAGGGGGGCGCACAGATACGCAGTATTTT. Residues: CSARTGGRTDTQYF.

The rearrangement links TRBV5-4 to TRBJ1-1; 10 positions match TRBD1. Germline CDR1 and CDR2: SGHNT and YYREEE (reference sequence). V lost 2 bases to trimming and J lost 1 base; unmatched junction nucleotides: 2. The CDR3 extends over 15 amino acids. The CDR3 is CASSFGTGENTEAFF. The CDR3, as DNA: TGTGCCAGCAGCTTCGGGACAGGGGAGAACACTGAAGCTTTCTTT. The full variable domain, with the rest looked up from reference TRBV5-4 and TRBJ1-1, is ETGVTQSPTHLIKTRGQQVTLRCSSQSGHNTVSWYQQALGQGPQFIFQYYREEENGRGNFPPRFSGLQFPNYSSELNVNALELDDSALYLCASSFGTGENTEAFFGQGTRLTVV.

Regarding this clone: Other DNA sequences of this sample code for an identical CDR3. The J gene is TRBJ1-2, the V gene TRBV27; 7 bases are shared with TRBD1. The ends lost 3 bases at V and 4 bases at J; junction bases unmatched: 2. Per germline, CDR1 MNHEY and CDR2 SMNVEV (reference sequence). The CDR3 sequence is 13 residues long. The chain's CDR3 is CASSLTGSYGYTF. CDR3 in DNA: TGTGCCAGCAGTTTGACAGGGTCCTATGGCTACACCTTC.